This T cell receptor (beta chain) came from a study of control samples from healthy donors and cancer patients. V gave up 2 bases and J gave up 0 bases; unmatched junction bases: 8. Germline V gene lookup returns CDR1 LNHNV and CDR2 YYDKDF (reference sequence). This CDR3 is 18 amino acids long. Produced via immunoSEQ multiplex PCR; TCRdb's table is partial and in-frame only. Here the sample spans more than 150,000 clones, roughly 92% being singletons. The sequence came from a man between 45 and 60 years old in good health. The specimen sequenced was blood. The chain has TRBV15 and TRBJ2-3; the match to TRBD2 covers 10 bases. CDR3 nucleotide sequence: TGTGCCACCAGCAGACCAGGGAGCGGGAGGGCTAGCACAGATACGCAGTATTTT. This codes for CATSRPGSGRASTDTQYF. Combining the CDR3 with reference TRBV15 and TRBJ2-3 gives the whole variable domain DAMVIQNPRYQVTQFGKPVTLSCSQTLNHNVMYWYQQKSSQAPKLLFHYYDKDFNNEADTPDNFQSRRPNTSFCFLDIRSPGLGDTAMYLCATSRPGSGRASTDTQYFGPGTRLTVL.